The text below deals with one TCR beta chain. Its antigen is unidentified. This specimen comes from a study of neoadjuvant nivolumab and ipilimumab in lung cancer. Study as a whole: Nivolumab 3 mg/kg was given days 1, 15 and 29, plus ipilimumab 1 mg/kg day 1 in combination.

Clones were read by immunoSEQ multiplex PCR, and TCRdb kept only the in-frame ones, dropping some. This sample carries around 19,000 clones, about 90% of them seen once, and the ten largest clones take 2.1%. Findings of the study overall: Only two of four nivolumab-treated tumors gained richness and clonality by surgery. Pretherapy blood TCR richness correlated positively with resected tumor richness.

From germline, CDR1 is GTSNPN and CDR2 SVGIG (reference sequence). CDR3 length equals 16 residues. With 2 bases clipped from V and 7 bases from J, the junction kept 17 bases outside the gene matches. The material was peripheral blood, obtained before neoadjuvant nivolumab, alone or with ipilimumab. The chain employs TRBV30 and TRBJ2-7; 7 nucleotides line up with TRBD1. The sequence came from an adult with non-small cell lung cancer. The CDR3 DNA sequence: TGTGCCTGGAGTATCACAGGGGTTTCGACTACTAGGGAGCAGTACTTC. Translated, it gives CAWSITGVSTTREQYF.